Reported below is one T cell receptor (beta chain). The CDR3 contains 16 residues. This sample stems from a study of CXCR3-negative and CXCR3-positive naive CD8 T cells. Each TRB cDNA library was prepared by 5' RACE (with UMI labels). TCRdb processed the 5' RACE reads again and assigns one entry to each CDR3 protein, with no DNA. The data include about 130,000 distinct CDR3 sequences; the top ten clones carry approximately 0.46%. This chain connects TRBV12-3 or TRBV12-4 to TRBJ2-1; without DNA, the TCRdb call of TRBD1 cannot be checked. This receptor was identified in a human donor in good health. Some clones in this sample may be carry-over from other donors' samples. Input material: naive CXCR3- CD8+ T cells from blood. Subset defined: CD45RO-CCR7+CD27+CD95- naive CD8+ T cells lacking CXCR3 (TNR3-). CDR3 amino acids: CASSFTTGSPHNEQFF.